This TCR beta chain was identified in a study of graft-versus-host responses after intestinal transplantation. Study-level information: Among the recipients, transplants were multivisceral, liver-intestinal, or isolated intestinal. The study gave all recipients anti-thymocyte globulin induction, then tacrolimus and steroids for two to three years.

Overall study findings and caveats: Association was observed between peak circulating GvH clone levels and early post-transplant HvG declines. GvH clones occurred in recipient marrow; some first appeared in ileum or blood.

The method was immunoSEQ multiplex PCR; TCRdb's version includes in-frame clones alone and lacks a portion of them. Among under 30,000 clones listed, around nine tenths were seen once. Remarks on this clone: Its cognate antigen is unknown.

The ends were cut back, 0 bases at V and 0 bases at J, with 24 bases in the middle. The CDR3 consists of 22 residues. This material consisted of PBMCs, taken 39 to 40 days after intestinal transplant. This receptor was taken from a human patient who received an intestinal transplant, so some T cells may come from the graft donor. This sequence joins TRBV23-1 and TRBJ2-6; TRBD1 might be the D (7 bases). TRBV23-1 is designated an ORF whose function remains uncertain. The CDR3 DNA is TGCGCCAGCAGTCAATCCATTTCTCCCTCGGGGGACAGCTGCTCTGGGGCCAACGTCCTGACTTTC. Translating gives CASSQSISPSGDSCSGANVLTF.